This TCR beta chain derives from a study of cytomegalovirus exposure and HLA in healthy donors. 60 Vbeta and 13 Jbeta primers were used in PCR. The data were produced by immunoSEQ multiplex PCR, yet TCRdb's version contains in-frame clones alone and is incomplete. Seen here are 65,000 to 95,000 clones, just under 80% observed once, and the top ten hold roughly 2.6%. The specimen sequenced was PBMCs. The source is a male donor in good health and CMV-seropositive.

Here the CDR3 DNA reads TGTGCCAGCAGCCAAGACTATAGCGGGACGCTCTCCTACGAGCAGTACTTC. Protein sequence: CASSQDYSGTLSYEQYF. The genes are TRBV4-2 and TRBJ2-7; TRBD2 aligns across 8 bases. This CDR3 spans 17 amino acids. The junction had 7 bases not matched to a gene; V was cut back by 0 bases and J by 0 bases. CDR1 is LGHNA and CDR2 is YNFKEQ in the germline V gene.